This is a list of T cell receptor beta chains from one sample in a study of T-cell memory formation after mild COVID-19. MiXCR was run by TCRdb on the 5' RACE reads, yielding one entry per CDR3 protein. This repertoire shows around 260,000 distinct CDR3 sequences, about 17% found once; its top ten account for over 20%. The sequenced material came from PBMCs or a T cell subset sorted from them (not recorded which). These receptors were obtained from a man aged 18 to 35 who had mild COVID-19 (a few samples of this study predate the infection). Cell type and time point are not known. CDR3s include the opening cysteine and the closing phenylalanine or tryptophan. The D gene is left open where the match is weak. Size tells how often a clone was seen (once, few, many) or the class of an expanded clone, and some rows leave it out.

v_gene	d_gene	j_gene	abundance	CDR3nt	CDR3aa
TRBV7-9	-	TRBJ2-2	few	TGTGCCAGCAGCTCCTCCCCCAGAACCGCGAACACCGGGGAGCTGTTTTTT	CASSSSPRTANTGELFF
TRBV12-5	-	TRBJ2-2	few	TGTGCTAGCGAGAGACAGAACACCGGGGAGCTGTTTTTT	CASERQNTGELFF
TRBV7-8	-	TRBJ2-7	-	TGTGCCAGCAGCTCCACCAGGGCCTACGAGCAGTACTTC	CASSSTRAYEQYF
TRBV18	TRBD2	TRBJ2-7	-	TGTGCCAGCTCCCGAAGCGGGGGCTACGAGCAGTACTTC	CASSRSGGYEQYF
TRBV9	TRBD2	TRBJ2-3	-	TGTGCCAGCAGCGTACCAAGACGGACTAGCGGAGACACAGATACGCAGTATTTT	CASSVPRRTSGDTDTQYF
TRBV12-3/TRBV12-4	-	TRBJ1-1	-	TGTGCCAGCAGTTCGGGCAGTGAAGCTTTCTTT	CASSSGSEAFF
TRBV24-1	TRBD1	TRBJ1-1	few	TGTGCCACCAGTGATTTTGACAGGGGGAACACTGAAGCTTTCTTT	CATSDFDRGNTEAFF
TRBV7-2	TRBD1	TRBJ2-3	-	TGTGCCAGCAGCCCTGGGACAGGGGCCACAGATACGCAGTATTTT	CASSPGTGATDTQYF
TRBV4-3	-	TRBJ1-6	-	TGCGCCAGCAGCCAAGTTCCAACGCCCTATGGTTCACCCCTCCACTTT	CASSQVPTPYGSPLHF
TRBV10-1	-	TRBJ2-3	few	TGCGCCAGCAGTGAGGGGCCTCCAATCCGCGGGGATACGCAGTATTTT	CASSEGPPIRGDTQYF
TRBV28	-	TRBJ2-5	few	TGTGCCAGCAGTCCCCAGGGACGGATACAAGAGACCCAGTACTTC	CASSPQGRIQETQYF
TRBV2	TRBD1	TRBJ1-2	few	TGTGCCAGCAGGGACAGGGGCCTCTATGGCTACACCTTC	CASRDRGLYGYTF
TRBV20-1	TRBD2	TRBJ2-3	-	TGCAGTGCTAGCGCCCTTGTACTAGCGAGAGATACGCAGTATTTT	CSASALVLARDTQYF
TRBV12-3/TRBV12-4	TRBD1	TRBJ1-2	-	TGTGCCAGCAGTTTCACAGGGGGCTATGGCTACACCTTC	CASSFTGGYGYTF
TRBV6-6	-	TRBJ1-5	many	TGTGCCAGCTTTGAGCCGGCGGAGGCTCAGCCCCAGCATTTT	CASFEPAEAQPQHF
TRBV28	-	TRBJ2-5	few	TGTGCCAGCAGTTTCGGTGGTAGCCTTTCTCAAGAGACCCAGTACTTC	CASSFGGSLSQETQYF
TRBV5-6	-	TRBJ2-2	few	TGTGCCAGCAGCTTGGCAATGGGCGGGGAGCTGTTTTTT	CASSLAMGGELFF
TRBV4-2	-	TRBJ2-5	-	TGTGCCAGCAGCCAAGATGTATCCAACGGGGGAGAGACCCAGTACTTC	CASSQDVSNGGETQYF
TRBV27	-	TRBJ2-2	few	TGTGCCAGCAGTTTCCTGGTGAACACCGGGGAGCTGTTTTTT	CASSFLVNTGELFF
TRBV7-8	TRBD2	TRBJ2-4	-	TGTGCCAGCAGTCAGACTAGCGGGGGTTCCAAAAACATTCAGTACTTC	CASSQTSGGSKNIQYF
TRBV5-1	-	TRBJ2-6	few	TGCGCCAGCAGCGCAGGGGTGATTGAGGCCAACGTCCTGACTTTC	CASSAGVIEANVLTF
TRBV12-5	-	TRBJ1-6	once	TGTGCTAGTGGTTTTCGACCCAGGAGCTCCTATAATTCACCCCTCCACTTT	CASGFRPRSSYNSPLHF
TRBV2	-	TRBJ2-1	few	TGTGCCAGCAGGTATTCGCATGAGCAGTTCTTC	CASRYSHEQFF
TRBV12-3/TRBV12-4	TRBD1	TRBJ1-1	few	TGTGCCAGCAGTTTAACAGGGGGTACCACTGAAGCTTTCTTT	CASSLTGGTTEAFF
TRBV11-2	-	TRBJ2-1	-	TGTGCCAGCAGCTTCGGGAGTGAGCAGTTCTTC	CASSFGSEQFF
TRBV7-2	-	TRBJ1-5	-	TGTGCCAGCAGCTCGTTCTGGGGGGGCGATCAGCCCCAGCATTTT	CASSSFWGGDQPQHF
TRBV5-1	TRBD1	TRBJ1-5	once	TGCGCCAGCAGCGCAGGGGGGGGTCAGCCCCAGCATTTT	CASSAGGGQPQHF
TRBV19	-	TRBJ1-1	-	TGTGCCAGTATAGGAGTCCTGAACACTGAAGCTTTCTTT	CASIGVLNTEAFF
TRBV7-9	-	TRBJ1-3	-	TGTGCCAGCAGCTGGAGCGTCTCTGGAAACACCATATATTTT	CASSWSVSGNTIYF